What follows is one T cell receptor beta chain and its context. The sample originates from a study of shared clonotypes between healthy human individuals. This CDR3 has 17 residues. V was trimmed by 0 bases and J by 1 base, leaving 16 bases between them. Germline V gives CDR1 LGHNA, CDR2 YSLEER. Generated by immunoSEQ multiplex PCR, the TCRdb table keeps only in-frame clones and is missing some. The data hold 2.3 million or so clones, with approximately 95% observed a single time. V gene TRBV4-3 combines with J gene TRBJ2-7; D remains ambiguous. This TCR derives from a man younger than 30 in good health. Some clones in this sample may be carry-over from other donors' samples. The sample taken for sequencing was naive CD4+ T cells from PBMCs. Indicated subset: CD45RA+ positively selected. CDR3 loop: CASSQDTGRISSYEQYF. The CDR3 coding sequence is TGCGCCAGCAGCCAAGATACCGGTCGCATCAGTTCCTACGAGCAGTACTTC.